The source of this T cell receptor (beta chain) is a study of tumor-infiltrating lymphocytes in localized non-small cell lung cancer. About the study: Each patient gave resected tumor and non-adjacent uninvolved lung tissue. The study, taken as a whole, reports: No T-cell fraction difference was seen between IM1 and IM2 tumors.

Remarks on this clone: Its antigen is not identified.

The CDR3 has 12 amino acids. The germline V and J ends were trimmed by 4 bases and 1 base, with 5 bases remaining between them. CDR1 is SQVTM, CDR2 ANQGSEA, per germline. Some clones are missing from TCRdb's copy, which holds only in-frame ones; the method was immunoSEQ multiplex PCR. The sample includes 10,000 to 15,000 clones, approximately 70% of them seen just once. Specimen: lung tumor tissue. V is TRBV29-1 and J is TRBJ2-1; D unclear. This TCR derives from a human donor with non-small cell lung cancer. CDR3 loop: CSVGFSYNEQFF. The CDR3 DNA reads TGCAGCGTTGGGTTTTCCTACAATGAGCAGTTCTTC.